A single count supports the clone carrying this TCR beta chain. Its target is not known. Method: immunoSEQ multiplex PCR; TCRdb's copy keeps in-frame clones and lacks some. The sample has roughly 660,000 clones, less than 95% seen once. This entry belongs to a study of shared clonotypes between healthy human individuals. Study as a whole: Three plates were used per donor for CD4 naive, three for CD4 memory, two for CD8 naive and one for CD8 memory. Whole-study results and caveats: The rarefaction results pointed to incomplete sorted-subset sequencing despite large depth. Relative to clonotypes present in all four donors, those not shared had lower generation probabilities. Around 5% of naive CD4 clonotypes were common to several donors.

Deletions cut 6 bases from V and 7 bases from J, with 27 bases between. CDR1 and CDR2 from the germline V gene are SEHNR and FQNEAQ (reference sequence). The CDR3 loop spans 17 amino acids. This receptor was taken from a man younger than 35 in good health. Some clones in this sample may be carry-over from other donors' samples. Source material: memory CD8+ T cells from PBMCs. Specified subset: CD45RO+ cells pooled with CCR7-negative TemRA cells. The chain has TRBV7-9 and TRBJ1-1; a weak D match, TRBD1 (6 bases). The DNA for the CDR3 is TGTGCCAGCAGGGACAGCAGTCAGGGGTCGGGGTCCGTTGAAGCTTTCTTT. Protein: CASRDSSQGSGSVEAFF. Combining the CDR3 with reference TRBV7-9 and TRBJ1-1 gives the whole variable domain DTGVSQNPRHKITKRGQNVTFRCDPISEHNRLYWYRQTLGQGPEFLTYFQNEAQLEKSRLLSDRFSAERPKGSFSTLEIQRTEQGDSAMYLCASRDSSQGSGSVEAFFGQGTRLTVV.